This entry lists 11 T cell receptor beta chains sequenced from one sample in a study of blood T cell repertoires in COVID-19. TCRdb's copy holds only in-frame clones and misses some; the assay was immunoSEQ multiplex PCR. The sample has about 410,000 clones; under 90% are singletons. Sequenced input: PBMCs or T cells enriched from blood (not recorded which). These receptors came from a woman under 40 who had recovered from COVID-19.

This clone was seen a few times. The genes are TRBV9 and TRBJ1-3, with 8 bases that match TRBD1. The CDR3 is 15 residues long. With 4 bases clipped from V and 7 bases from J, the junction kept 10 bases outside the gene matches. Germline lookup yields CDR1 SGDLS and CDR2 YYNGEE. In nucleotides, the CDR3 is TGTGCCAGCAGCACTCTGACCGGGGACAGGAACACCATATATTTT. This gives the protein CASSTLTGDRNTIYF.

The J gene is TRBJ2-6, the V gene TRBV18, with D perhaps TRBD1 (5 bases). Per germline, CDR1 KGHSH and CDR2 LQKENI. CDR3 size: 16 residues. Trimming removed 3 bases from V and 4 bases from J, with 13 bases in between. For the CDR3, the DNA is TGTGCCAGCTCACCTTACCAGGGTCTCGGGGCCAACGTCCTGACTTTC. Translated, it gives CASSPYQGLGANVLTF.

The V gene is TRBV11-2, the J gene TRBJ2-3, with 12 bases fitting TRBD2. Germline lookup yields CDR1 SGHAT and CDR2 FQNNGV. The V and J ends lost 0 bases and 2 bases, in that order; junction bases with no gene match: 3. The length of the CDR3 is 17 residues. The CDR3 sequence is CASSLDLAGGFTDTQYF. CDR3 sequence (DNA): TGTGCCAGCAGCTTAGATCTAGCGGGGGGGTTCACAGATACGCAGTATTTT. The variable domain in full, completed from reference TRBV11-2 and TRBJ2-3, reads EAGVAQSPRYKIIEKRQSVAFWCNPISGHATLYWYQQILGQGPKLLIQFQNNGVVDDSQLPKDRFSAERLKGVDSTLKIQPAKLEDSAVYLCASSLDLAGGFTDTQYFGPGTRLTVL.

The genes are TRBV2 and TRBJ2-3, with D perhaps matching TRBD2 (5 bases). The CDR3 is 14 residues long. V was clipped by 3 bases and J by 2 bases, with 9 bases between them. The germline V gene encodes CDR1 SNHLY and CDR2 FYNNEI. The CDR3, as DNA: TGTGCCAGCAGTGATAATAGCGCCACAGATACGCAGTATTTT. It specifies CASSDNSATDTQYF.

CDR3 sequence reads: CASSLGGGGLIEQYF. The CDR3, as DNA: TGTGCCAGCAGCTTAGGAGGGGGGGGCCTTATCGAGCAGTACTTC. The genes are TRBV7-2 and TRBJ2-7; a weak D match, TRBD2 (7 bases). CDR1 and CDR2 from the germline V gene are SGHTA and FQGNSA. This CDR3 has 15 amino acids. Trimming removed 1 base at V and 6 bases at J, with 16 bases between. Based on the CDR3 plus reference TRBV7-2 and TRBJ2-7, the full variable domain is GAGVSQSPSNKVTEKGKDVELRCDPISGHTALYWYRQSLGQGLEFLIYFQGNSAPDKSGLPSDRFSAERTGGSVSTLTIQRTQQEDSAVYLCASSLGGGGLIEQYFGPGTRLTVT.

V usage is TRBV27 and J usage is TRBJ1-1; 8 bases match TRBD1. There are 15 residues in the CDR3. Germline lookup yields CDR1 MNHEY and CDR2 SMNVEV (reference sequence). V was clipped by 8 bases and J by 4 bases; unmatched bases: 12. DNA of the CDR3: TGTGCCAGCGCCCCCGGACAGGGAAGGGCCACTGAAGCTTTCTTT. Residues: CASAPGQGRATEAFF.

The rearrangement joins TRBV28 to TRBJ2-7, with D maybe TRBD2 (5 bases). The CDR3 is 16 amino acids. The germline gives CDR1 MDHEN, CDR2 SYDVKM. V was trimmed by 2 bases and J by 0 bases, leaving 14 bases between them. The CDR3 is CASSLNAGRSSYEQYF. The CDR3 region has the DNA TGTGCCAGCAGTTTAAACGCGGGTCGGAGCTCCTACGAGCAGTACTTC.

The genes are TRBV11-2 and TRBJ1-6; tentative D call: TRBD1 (5 bases). This CDR3 contains 15 residues. Trimming left V 2 bases short and J 4 bases short, with 9 bases between. Germline V CDR1 and CDR2: SGHAT, FQNNGV. The CDR3 sequence is CASSLQGSYNSPLHF. DNA of the CDR3: TGTGCCAGCAGCTTACAGGGAAGTTATAATTCACCCCTCCACTTT.

The chain combines TRBV5-1 with TRBJ2-2, with D hard to call. The CDR3 is 13 residues long. Trimming cost V 7 bases and J 5 bases, with 12 bases left between them. Germline V gene data show CDR1 as SGHRS and CDR2 as YFSETQ. This CDR3 reads CASGIAMTGELFF. The DNA of the CDR3 is TGCGCCAGCGGCATAGCCATGACCGGGGAGCTGTTTTTT.

The V gene is TRBV11-2, the J gene TRBJ2-3; 11 positions agree with TRBD2. J was trimmed by 2 bases and V by 5 bases; bases with no gene match: 6. CDR3 size: 16 residues. Germline V gives CDR1 SGHAT, CDR2 FQNNGV. This CDR3 reads CASSPGTSGFTDTQYF. CDR3 nucleotide sequence: TGTGCCAGCAGCCCCGGGACTAGCGGATTCACAGATACGCAGTATTTT.

This rearrangement joins TRBV7-6 to TRBJ2-1; 8 positions match TRBD2. CDR1 is SGHVS and CDR2 is FNYEAQ in the germline V gene. V dropped 4 bases and J dropped 13; count of bases not matched to a gene: 12. This CDR3 comprises 14 residues. CDR3 amino acids: CASSSGTSQSYQFF. CDR3 DNA: TGTGCCAGCAGCTCCGGGACTAGTCAATCGTATCAGTTCTTC.